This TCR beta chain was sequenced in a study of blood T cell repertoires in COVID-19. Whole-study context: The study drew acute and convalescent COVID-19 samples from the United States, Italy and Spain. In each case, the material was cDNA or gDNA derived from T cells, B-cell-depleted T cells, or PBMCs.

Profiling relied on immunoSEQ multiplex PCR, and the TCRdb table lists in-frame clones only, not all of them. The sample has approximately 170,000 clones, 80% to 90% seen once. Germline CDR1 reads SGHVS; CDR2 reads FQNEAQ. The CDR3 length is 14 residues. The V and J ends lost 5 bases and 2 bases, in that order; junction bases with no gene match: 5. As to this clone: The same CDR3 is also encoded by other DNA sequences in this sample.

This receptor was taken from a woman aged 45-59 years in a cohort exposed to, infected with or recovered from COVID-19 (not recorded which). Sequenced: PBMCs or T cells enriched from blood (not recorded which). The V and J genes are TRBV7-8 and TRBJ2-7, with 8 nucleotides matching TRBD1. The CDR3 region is CASSHGQGTYEQYF. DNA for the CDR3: TGTGCCAGCAGCCACGGACAGGGAACCTACGAGCAGTACTTC.